The 15 T cell receptor beta chains listed next were all sequenced from one sample in a study of regulatory T cells in long-lasting Graves disease. Researchers made TCR beta libraries by using iRepertoire HTBI primers and running Arm-PCR on CDR3 regions. One entry per CDR3 protein results from TCRdb running MiXCR on the multiplex PCR reads. The sample holds 400,000 to 500,000 distinct CDR3 sequences, around 20% seen once. Indicated time point: persistent/refractory GD, antithyroid drugs over 5 years with positive TRAb. Construction of the TCR library relied on RNA isolated from PBMCs. This material consisted of peripheral blood mononuclear cells (PBMCs), taken when the disease was refractory, from a patient treated with antithyroid drugs. These receptor sequences come from a female donor with Graves disease.

The chain combines TRBV5-1 with TRBJ1-3; D remains ambiguous. V was clipped by 0 bases and J by 1 base, with 11 bases between them. Germline CDR1 reads SGHRS; CDR2 reads YFSETQ. CDR3 length equals 16 residues. CDR3 DNA: TGCGCCAGCAGCTTGGGCGGTCTTGCTTCTGGAAACACCATATATTTT. This encodes CASSLGGLASGNTIYF.

The chain links TRBV29-1 to TRBJ1-2, with TRBD1 identical over 7 bases. CDR3 size: 14 residues. From germline, CDR1 is SQVTM and CDR2 ANQGSEA. The CDR3 sequence: CSSVLGAGTAGYTF. The CDR3 DNA is TGCTCATCTGTTCTGGGGGCCGGGACAGCTGGCTACACCTTC.

This clonotype was seen only once. This chain uses TRBV4-1 with TRBJ1-2, with D possibly being TRBD1 (6 bases). The germline V and J ends were trimmed by 0 bases and 4 bases, with 12 bases remaining between them. Germline V gene sequence: CDR1 MGHRA, CDR2 YSYEKL. The CDR3 runs to 15 residues. As DNA, the CDR3 is TGCGCCAGCAGCCAAGATCCTGGGGGCCCCTATGGCTACACCTTC. This sequence encodes CASSQDPGGPYGYTF.

V gene TRBV20-1 combines with J gene TRBJ2-7; tentatively, D is TRBD2 (5 bases). The CDR3 contains 12 residues. Germline V CDR1 and CDR2: DFQATT, SNEGSKA (reference sequence). V dropped 5 bases and J dropped 4 bases, with 12 bases sitting between them. CDR3 nucleotide sequence: TGCAGTGCTCCAAAGGGCGGGTACGAGCAGTACTTC. This gives the protein CSAPKGGYEQYF.

This clonotype was seen more than once but under ten times. The chain recombines TRBV3-1 with TRBJ1-2; TRBD1 aligns across 8 bases. The CDR3 extends over 16 amino acids. V lost 2 bases and J lost 2; bases outside the gene matches: 7. Germline V gene data show CDR1 as LGHDT and CDR2 as YNNKEL (reference sequence). CDR3 DNA: TGTGCCAGCAGCCAATGGACAGGGTCTGAGAACTATGGCTACACCTTC. It codes for CASSQWTGSENYGYTF.

This sequence joins TRBV9 and TRBJ2-7; 9 bases map to TRBD2. Germline trimming cut 0 bases from V and 7 bases from J; bases unmatched to any gene: 11. The CDR3 totals 16 residues. Germline V gives CDR1 SGDLS, CDR2 YYNGEE. The CDR3 region has the DNA TGTGCCAGCAGCGTAGCACTAGCGGGTCCCCACGGGGAGCAGTACTTC. Encoded protein: CASSVALAGPHGEQYF.

This clonotype came up a few times. The chain uses TRBV20-1 and TRBJ1-1; D uncertain. Trimming took off 5 bases at V and 3 bases at J, with 10 bases between the two ends. This CDR3 spans 12 amino acids. CDR1 is DFQATT, CDR2 SNEGSKA, per germline (reference sequence). CDR3 sequence (DNA): TGCAGTGCTGGCTTCGGGGACACTGAAGCTTTCTTT. As protein: CSAGFGDTEAFF.

V usage is TRBV20-1 and J usage is TRBJ2-7; D remains ambiguous. This CDR3 has 14 amino acids. Trimming stripped 5 bases from V and 5 bases from J, with 19 bases between. CDR1 is DFQATT and CDR2 is SNEGSKA in the germline V gene (reference sequence). The CDR3 DNA reads TGCAGTGCTCCCAGACCCTACCCGGCGGACGAGCAGTACTTC. It translates to CSAPRPYPADEQYF.

About this clonotype itself: Since a much larger clone is just one base distant, this may be a read error. This CDR3 is missing its conserved last phenylalanine or tryptophan, likely due to a read error. This chain joins TRBV6-9 and TRBJ2-5; possibly TRBD1 or TRBD2 for D (6 bases each). V was clipped by 4 bases and J by 4 bases, with 16 bases between them. CDR3 length equals 15 residues. Germline V gene data show CDR1 as MNHGY and CDR2 as SVAAGI. The CDR3: CASSLGGQGGETQYY. CDR3 coding DNA: TGTGCCAGCAGTTTAGGGGGGCAGGGAGGAGAGACCCAGTACTAC.

CDR3 sequence reads: CASSPGQGGDTQYF. The CDR3 nucleotides are TGTGCCAGCAGCCCCGGACAGGGTGGGGATACGCAGTATTTT. The chain employs TRBV5-6 and TRBJ2-3, with 8 bases matching TRBD1. The V segment lost 4 bases and the J segment 6 bases; nucleotides outside the gene matches: 7. The germline gives CDR1 SGHDT, CDR2 YYEEEE. This CDR3 comprises 14 residues. Looking up the rest from reference TRBV5-6 and TRBJ2-3 gives the full variable domain: DAGVTQSPTHLIKTRGQQVTLRCSPKSGHDTVSWYQQALGQGPQFIFQYYEEEERQRGNFPDRFSGHQFPNYSSELNVNALLLGDSALYLCASSPGQGGDTQYFGPGTRLTVL.

V usage is TRBV15 and J usage is TRBJ2-2; the D is unclear. The V end was cut by 1 base, the J end by 6 bases, with 9 bases between. Germline V gene sequence: CDR1 LNHNV, CDR2 YYDKDF (reference sequence). The CDR3 extends over 14 amino acids. The CDR3 sequence is CATSRAGPAGELFF. The CDR3 region has the DNA TGTGCCACCAGCAGAGCCGGGCCAGCCGGGGAGCTGTTTTTT.

In this sample, this clonotype turned up many times. For the CDR3, the DNA is TGTGCCAGCAGTTTAGCGGGAGGTCTAGACGAGCAGTACTTC. It yields the protein CASSLAGGLDEQYF. The V and J genes are TRBV28 and TRBJ2-7; 8 bases are a match to TRBD2. CDR3 length: 14 residues. CDR1 MDHEN and CDR2 SYDVKM come from the germline V gene. V lost 2 bases, J lost 5 bases, and 5 bases stayed unmatched.

With respect to this clonotype: Being one base from a much bigger clone, this may be a read error. No conserved phenylalanine or tryptophan is present at the end of the CDR3, so a read error is the likely explanation. The chain joins TRBV20-1 to TRBJ1-1; D ambiguous. Trimming left V 6 bases short and J 0 bases short, with 11 bases between. This CDR3 region has 13 residues. Germline CDR1 DFQATT, CDR2 SNEGSKA (reference sequence). This CDR3 reads CSAGRGMNTEAFL. In nucleotides, the CDR3 is TGCAGTGCCGGCCGCGGGATGAACACTGAAGCTTTCCTT.

This clonotype was found many times. This chain uses TRBV14 with TRBJ2-5; 8 bases are a match to TRBD1. V gave up 0 bases and J gave up 5 bases; unmatched junction bases: 8. The CDR3 is 16 residues long. Per the germline V gene, CDR1 is SGHDN and CDR2 is FVKESK. The CDR3 loop reads CASSQDDRTGRETQYF. CDR3 sequence (DNA): TGTGCCAGCAGCCAAGATGATCGGACAGGGCGGGAGACCCAGTACTTC.

This clonotype was found a few times. The chain recombines TRBV5-4 with TRBJ2-7; D is unclear. Germline V CDR1 and CDR2: SGHNT, YYREEE (reference sequence). V shed 4 bases and J shed 4 bases, with 15 bases lying between them. CDR3 length: 14 amino acids. Here the CDR3 reads CASSPRFGGYEQYF. For the CDR3, the DNA is TGTGCCAGCAGCCCGCGGTTTGGCGGTTACGAGCAGTACTTC.